The source of this T cell receptor (beta chain) is a study of PD-1 blockade in classical Hodgkin lymphoma. Study-wide findings and caveats: With CD4+ cells, TCR diversity rose significantly by C4D1, but not with CD8+ cells.

Autologous stem cell transplantation was followed by relapse in every patient, and brentuximab vedotin exposure varied. Purified CD4+ T cells were obtained from thawed PBMCs through magnetic negative selection. Responses achieved at best were complete response, partial response or progressive disease. About this clone: Its antigen is not identified.

Produced via immunoSEQ multiplex PCR; TCRdb's table is partial and in-frame only. The sample yields about 29,000 clones, 85% seen once. This TCR was sampled from a human donor with classical Hodgkin lymphoma. Here the sequenced sample was CD4+ T cells from blood, taken at baseline.

The CDR3 DNA reads as TGTGCCAGCAGCCAGGGACTAGCTGAGACCCAGTACTTC. Its translation: CASSQGLAETQYF. V gene TRBV7-9 combines with J gene TRBJ2-5; 9 nucleotides agree with TRBD2. This CDR3 comprises 13 residues. J was trimmed by 5 bases and V by 5 bases; bases with no gene match: 3. In germline, CDR1 is SEHNR, CDR2 FQNEAQ (reference sequence).